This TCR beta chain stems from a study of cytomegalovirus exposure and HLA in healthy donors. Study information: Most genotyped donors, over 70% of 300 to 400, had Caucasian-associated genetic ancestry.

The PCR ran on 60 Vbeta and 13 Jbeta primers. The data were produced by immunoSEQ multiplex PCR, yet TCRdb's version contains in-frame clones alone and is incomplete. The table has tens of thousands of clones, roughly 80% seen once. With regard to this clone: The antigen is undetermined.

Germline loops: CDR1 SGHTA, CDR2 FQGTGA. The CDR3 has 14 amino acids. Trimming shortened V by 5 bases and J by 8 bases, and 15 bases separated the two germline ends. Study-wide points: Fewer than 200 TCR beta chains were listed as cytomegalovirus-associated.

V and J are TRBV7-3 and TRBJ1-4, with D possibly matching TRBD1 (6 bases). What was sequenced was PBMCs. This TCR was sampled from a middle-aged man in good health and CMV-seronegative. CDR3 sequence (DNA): TGTGCCAGCAGCCTGCAGGGTCAGGGGGAAAAACTGTTTTTT. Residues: CASSLQGQGEKLFF.